Listed below are T cell receptor beta chains from one sample, sequenced in a study of blood T cell repertoires in COVID-19. Data came from immunoSEQ multiplex PCR; TCRdb stores just in-frame clones and leaves some out. The data hold over 80,000 clones, with approximately 89% observed a single time. The sample consisted of peripheral blood. The receptors originated from a human donor in a cohort sampled during active COVID-19. CDR3s include the opening cysteine and the closing phenylalanine or tryptophan. D genes are given only for firm matches. Some rows mark clone size as missing; the rest say once, few, many or name a class of expanded clone.

CDR3nt: TGTGCCAGCAGTTACGGAGCGGGAGCCTACGAGCAGTACTTC
CDR3aa: CASSYGAGAYEQYF
j_gene: TRBJ2-7
abundance: NA
v_gene: TRBV6-5
d_gene: TRBD2

CDR3nt: TGTGCCAGCAGGCCCAGGGGGCTTAGTAATTCACCCCTCCACTTT
CDR3aa: CASRPRGLSNSPLHF
j_gene: TRBJ1-6
abundance: NA
v_gene: TRBV28
d_gene: TRBD1

CDR3nt: TGTGCCAGCTCCCTTTCTCTGGAGGATGAGCAGTTCTTC
CDR3aa: CASSLSLEDEQFF
j_gene: TRBJ2-1
abundance: NA
v_gene: TRBV18
d_gene: NA

CDR3nt: TGTGCCAGCAGCCAGGACAGAAACGGGGAGACCCAGTACTTC
CDR3aa: CASSQDRNGETQYF
j_gene: TRBJ2-5
abundance: NA
v_gene: TRBV7-3
d_gene: NA

CDR3nt: TGTGCCAGCAGCCTTCAGGGGGAGCGGTATGGCTACACCTTC
CDR3aa: CASSLQGERYGYTF
j_gene: TRBJ1-2
abundance: NA
v_gene: TRBV5-8
d_gene: TRBD1

CDR3nt: TGCGCCAGCAGCTTGGAAGGACAGCCTAATGAAAAACTGTTTTTT
CDR3aa: CASSLEGQPNEKLFF
j_gene: TRBJ1-4
abundance: NA
v_gene: TRBV5-1
d_gene: NA

CDR3nt: TGTGCCAGCAGCCAATCTGGTCTAGCCAACGAGCAGTACTTC
CDR3aa: CASSQSGLANEQYF
j_gene: TRBJ2-7
abundance: NA
v_gene: TRBV3-1/TRBV3-2
d_gene: NA

CDR3nt: TGCGCCAGCAGCCAAAAAAGTTGGGGGGGACTTGAAGCTTTCTTT
CDR3aa: CASSQKSWGGLEAFF
j_gene: TRBJ1-1
abundance: NA
v_gene: TRBV4-3
d_gene: NA

CDR3nt: TGCGCCAGCAGCTTGGGATACGGAGCGGGAGTAGGAGAGACCCAGTACTTC
CDR3aa: CASSLGYGAGVGETQYF
j_gene: TRBJ2-5
abundance: NA
v_gene: TRBV5-1
d_gene: TRBD2

CDR3nt: TGTGCCACCAGTGATTTCCGGAATGAGCAGTTCTTC
CDR3aa: CATSDFRNEQFF
j_gene: TRBJ2-1
abundance: NA
v_gene: TRBV24-1
d_gene: NA

CDR3nt: TGTGCCAGCAGCTTCTCCGGGACACCGAACACTGAAGCTTTCTTT
CDR3aa: CASSFSGTPNTEAFF
j_gene: TRBJ1-1
abundance: NA
v_gene: TRBV11-2
d_gene: NA

CDR3nt: TGCGCCAGCAGCTTGTGGGGGCAGCAGGGTGAAAACACTGAAGCTTTCTTT
CDR3aa: CASSLWGQQGENTEAFF
j_gene: TRBJ1-1
abundance: NA
v_gene: TRBV5-1
d_gene: NA

CDR3nt: TGTGCCAGCAGTAAGGCTACAGGGGGGGCCGCAGATACGCAGTATTTT
CDR3aa: CASSKATGGAADTQYF
j_gene: TRBJ2-3
abundance: NA
v_gene: TRBV2
d_gene: NA

CDR3nt: TGTGCCAGCAGCGTAGAACCCTTTCAGGGTAAAGGCTACACCTTC
CDR3aa: CASSVEPFQGKGYTF
j_gene: TRBJ1-2
abundance: NA
v_gene: TRBV9
d_gene: NA

CDR3nt: TGTGCCAGCAGTTCTGGACAGGGGTTTTTGAATGAGCAGTTCTTC
CDR3aa: CASSSGQGFLNEQFF
j_gene: TRBJ2-1
abundance: NA
v_gene: TRBV6-5
d_gene: TRBD1

CDR3nt: TGTGCCAGCAGTTCGACAGGGCCAACCTACGAGCAGTACTTC
CDR3aa: CASSSTGPTYEQYF
j_gene: TRBJ2-7
abundance: few
v_gene: TRBV27
d_gene: TRBD1

CDR3nt: TGTGCCAGCAGCTGGCCGGGACAGGGGAATGACAATGAGCAGTTCTTC
CDR3aa: CASSWPGQGNDNEQFF
j_gene: TRBJ2-1
abundance: NA
v_gene: TRBV7-6
d_gene: TRBD1

CDR3nt: TGTGCCAGCAGCCCCCAGCGGGGGGGTACTTCACCCCTCCACTTT
CDR3aa: CASSPQRGGTSPLHF
j_gene: TRBJ1-6
abundance: NA
v_gene: TRBV9
d_gene: NA

CDR3nt: TGTGCCAGCTCATCCCAGGGGACCTATAATTCACCCCTCCACTTT
CDR3aa: CASSSQGTYNSPLHF
j_gene: TRBJ1-6
abundance: once
v_gene: TRBV18
d_gene: NA

CDR3nt: TGTGCCAGCATTCCACCCGGACACCTAGGGCACACCATATATTTT
CDR3aa: CASIPPGHLGHTIYF
j_gene: TRBJ1-3
abundance: NA
v_gene: TRBV2
d_gene: NA

CDR3nt: TGTGCCAGTAGACCCACTAGCGGGAGGTACGGCGAGCAGTACTTC
CDR3aa: CASRPTSGRYGEQYF
j_gene: TRBJ2-7
abundance: NA
v_gene: TRBV19
d_gene: TRBD2

CDR3nt: TGTGCCAGCAGCTTGCCGGGACTAGCCTCCTACGAGCAGTACTTC
CDR3aa: CASSLPGLASYEQYF
j_gene: TRBJ2-7
abundance: NA
v_gene: TRBV5-8
d_gene: TRBD2

CDR3nt: TGCGCCAGCAGATCACCCCCAGGTAGTAACTCTGGGGCCAACGTCCTGACTTTC
CDR3aa: CASRSPPGSNSGANVLTF
j_gene: TRBJ2-6
abundance: NA
v_gene: TRBV5-1
d_gene: NA

CDR3nt: TGCGCCAGCAGCTTGGCTTCGGGGACAGGTGTCTCCTACGAGCAGTACTTC
CDR3aa: CASSLASGTGVSYEQYF
j_gene: TRBJ2-7
abundance: NA
v_gene: TRBV5-1
d_gene: TRBD1

CDR3nt: TGTGCCAGCAAGGACAACGATAATTCACCCCTCCACTTT
CDR3aa: CASKDNDNSPLHF
j_gene: TRBJ1-6
abundance: NA
v_gene: TRBV6-5
d_gene: NA